The present T cell receptor beta chain was sequenced within a study of blood T cell repertoires in COVID-19. In the original processing: From reference gene primer amplification, estimates of nucleated cell counts were derived. Repertoires were generated with immunoSEQ multiplex PCR, while TCRdb's copy carries only in-frame clones and drops some. D and trimming were read from the DNA, whereas the V and J calls and clone size are those reported in that table. Of around 450,000 clones listed, roughly 90% were seen once; the top ten hold under 0.75%. Germline assignment: CDR1 SGHRS and CDR2 YFSETQ. V was shortened by 1 base and J by 0 bases, with 6 bases between the two germline ends. The CDR3 consists of 14 residues.

The V call is TRBV5-1, the J call TRBJ2-3, with unresolved D. Sequenced input: PBMCs or T cells enriched from blood (not recorded which). This receptor was identified in a woman in her late teens or twenties who had recovered from COVID-19. Written as DNA, the CDR3 is TGCGCCAGCAGCTTGCAGTTGAGCACAGATACGCAGTATTTT. Translation: CASSLQLSTDTQYF.